A selection of T cell receptor beta chains follows, all from one sample in a study of brain T cells in children with intractable seizures. The method was immunoSEQ multiplex PCR; TCRdb's version includes in-frame clones alone and lacks a portion of them. The profile shows 110,000 or so clones, roughly 94% of them singletons. The sample was peripheral blood, taken at surgery. These receptor sequences come from a boy younger than two with hemimegalencephaly and intractable seizures. CDR3s include the opening cysteine and the closing phenylalanine or tryptophan. A D gene is named only where the DNA matches it firmly. Where a row states a size, it is once, few, many or the class of an expanded clone; other rows omit it.

cdr3_aa: CASSLYPAGASYNEQFF
cdr3_nt: TGTGCCAGCAGCTTATATCCAGCGGGAGCTTCCTACAATGAGCAGTTCTTC
j_call: TRBJ2-1
d_call: TRBD2
clone_size: .
cdr3_length: 17
v_call: TRBV7-2

cdr3_aa: CASSLWGPYEQYF
cdr3_nt: TGTGCCAGCAGCTTGTGGGGGCCCTACGAGCAGTACTTC
j_call: TRBJ2-7
d_call: .
clone_size: .
cdr3_length: 13
v_call: TRBV5-4

cdr3_aa: CASTDPSVNPHEQYF
cdr3_nt: TGTGCCAGCACTGACCCTAGCGTAAACCCCCACGAGCAGTACTTC
j_call: TRBJ2-7
d_call: .
clone_size: .
cdr3_length: 15
v_call: TRBV2

cdr3_aa: CSGRTGRNEKLFF
cdr3_nt: TGCAGCGGACGGACAGGGAGGAATGAAAAACTGTTTTTT
j_call: TRBJ1-4
d_call: TRBD1
clone_size: .
cdr3_length: 13
v_call: TRBV29-1

cdr3_aa: CATSDWGSGSSTDTQYF
cdr3_nt: TGTGCCACCAGTGATTGGGGTAGCGGTTCTAGCACAGATACGCAGTATTTT
j_call: TRBJ2-3
d_call: .
clone_size: .
cdr3_length: 17
v_call: TRBV24-1

cdr3_aa: CASSTRTGQGGSYNEQFF
cdr3_nt: TGTGCCAGTAGTACAAGAACAGGACAGGGGGGTTCCTACAATGAGCAGTTCTTC
j_call: TRBJ2-1
d_call: TRBD1
clone_size: .
cdr3_length: 18
v_call: TRBV19

cdr3_aa: CASSPEVYSYNEQFF
cdr3_nt: TGTGCCAGCAGTCCCGAGGTCTACTCCTACAATGAGCAGTTCTTC
j_call: TRBJ2-1
d_call: .
clone_size: .
cdr3_length: 15
v_call: TRBV7-9

cdr3_aa: CASSLVGQGAEKLFF
cdr3_nt: TGTGCCAGCAGCTTAGTGGGACAGGGAGCCGAAAAACTGTTTTTT
j_call: TRBJ1-4
d_call: TRBD1
clone_size: once
cdr3_length: 15
v_call: TRBV11-2

cdr3_aa: CASSARGGRGPTYEQYF
cdr3_nt: TGTGCCAGCAGTGCGCGTGGGGGGCGGGGCCCCACTTACGAGCAGTACTTC
j_call: TRBJ2-7
d_call: .
clone_size: .
cdr3_length: 17
v_call: TRBV25-1

cdr3_aa: CAWSFGGVYGYTF
cdr3_nt: TGTGCCTGGAGTTTCGGGGGGGTCTATGGCTACACCTTC
j_call: TRBJ1-2
d_call: .
clone_size: .
cdr3_length: 13
v_call: TRBV30

cdr3_aa: CASSQPGQGSYNEQFF
cdr3_nt: TGTGCCAGCAGCCAACCAGGACAGGGGTCGTACAATGAGCAGTTCTTC
j_call: TRBJ2-1
d_call: TRBD1
clone_size: once
cdr3_length: 16
v_call: TRBV11-2

cdr3_aa: CASSPTSGLFNEQFF
cdr3_nt: TGCGCCAGCAGCCCCACTAGCGGTCTCTTCAATGAGCAGTTCTTC
j_call: TRBJ2-1
d_call: TRBD2
clone_size: .
cdr3_length: 15
v_call: TRBV5-1

cdr3_aa: CASSLDFGEKLFF
cdr3_nt: TGTGCCAGCAGCTTGGATTTCGGGGAAAAACTGTTTTTT
j_call: TRBJ1-4
d_call: .
clone_size: once
cdr3_length: 13
v_call: TRBV5-8

cdr3_aa: CASSYSTGSGNTIYF
cdr3_nt: TGTGCCAGCAGTTACTCAACAGGGTCCGGAAACACCATATATTTT
j_call: TRBJ1-3
d_call: .
clone_size: .
cdr3_length: 15
v_call: TRBV6-5

cdr3_aa: CASSLAAGEAYNEQFF
cdr3_nt: TGTGCCAGCAGCTTAGCGGCGGGAGAAGCCTACAATGAGCAGTTCTTC
j_call: TRBJ2-1
d_call: TRBD2
clone_size: .
cdr3_length: 16
v_call: TRBV11-2

cdr3_aa: CASSIQGREQFF
cdr3_nt: TGTGCCAGCAGCATACAGGGACGAGAGCAGTTCTTC
j_call: TRBJ2-1
d_call: .
clone_size: .
cdr3_length: 12
v_call: TRBV5-4

cdr3_aa: CASSGTGLDTQYF
cdr3_nt: TGCGCCAGCAGCGGGACGGGATTAGATACGCAGTATTTT
j_call: TRBJ2-3
d_call: .
clone_size: .
cdr3_length: 13
v_call: TRBV5-1

cdr3_aa: CASSQERTGAYEQYF
cdr3_nt: TGCGCCAGCAGCCAAGAGAGAACAGGAGCCTACGAGCAGTACTTC
j_call: TRBJ2-7
d_call: .
clone_size: .
cdr3_length: 15
v_call: TRBV4-3

cdr3_aa: CASSPPSGNPAKYAEQFF
cdr3_nt: TGTGCCAGCTCACCACCGTCGGGCAATCCGGCTAAATATGCCGAGCAGTTCTTC
j_call: TRBJ2-1
d_call: .
clone_size: .
cdr3_length: 18
v_call: TRBV18

cdr3_aa: CASSILGQVEQFF
cdr3_nt: TGTGCCAGCAGCATACTAGGGCAAGTTGAGCAGTTCTTC
j_call: TRBJ2-1
d_call: .
clone_size: .
cdr3_length: 13
v_call: TRBV6-5

cdr3_aa: CASSFVERNTIYF
cdr3_nt: TGTGCCAGCAGTTTCGTGGAACGAAACACCATATATTTT
j_call: TRBJ1-3
d_call: .
clone_size: .
cdr3_length: 13
v_call: TRBV28

cdr3_aa: CASSIVAGESYEQYF
cdr3_nt: TGTGCCAGTAGTATAGTAGCGGGGGAATCCTACGAGCAGTACTTC
j_call: TRBJ2-7
d_call: TRBD2
clone_size: .
cdr3_length: 15
v_call: TRBV19

cdr3_aa: CASSGTSGMSWGETQYF
cdr3_nt: TGTGCCAGTAGTGGGACTAGCGGGATGAGTTGGGGAGAGACCCAGTACTTC
j_call: TRBJ2-5
d_call: TRBD2
clone_size: .
cdr3_length: 17
v_call: TRBV19

cdr3_aa: CASSYLLNTEAFF
cdr3_nt: TGTGCCAGCAGTTACCTCCTTAACACTGAAGCTTTCTTT
j_call: TRBJ1-1
d_call: .
clone_size: .
cdr3_length: 13
v_call: TRBV6-2/TRBV6-3

cdr3_aa: CASSRETGNTIYF
cdr3_nt: TGTGCCAGCAGCCGGGAGACTGGAAACACCATATATTTT
j_call: TRBJ1-3
d_call: .
clone_size: .
cdr3_length: 13
v_call: TRBV28

cdr3_aa: CASSLDNQPQHF
cdr3_nt: TGTGCCAGCAGTTTGGACAATCAGCCCCAGCATTTT
j_call: TRBJ1-5
d_call: .
clone_size: few
cdr3_length: 12
v_call: TRBV12-3/TRBV12-4

cdr3_aa: CASSNRLESYNEQFF
cdr3_nt: TGTGCCAGTAGCAACCGACTAGAGTCCTACAATGAGCAGTTCTTC
j_call: TRBJ2-1
d_call: .
clone_size: once
cdr3_length: 15
v_call: TRBV19

cdr3_aa: CASSMSYNQPQHF
cdr3_nt: TGTGCCAGTAGTATGAGTTACAATCAGCCCCAGCATTTT
j_call: TRBJ1-5
d_call: .
clone_size: .
cdr3_length: 13
v_call: TRBV19

cdr3_aa: CASSFQGAYYGYTF
cdr3_nt: TGTGCCAGCAGCTTCCAGGGGGCTTACTATGGCTACACCTTC
j_call: TRBJ1-2
d_call: TRBD1
clone_size: few
cdr3_length: 14
v_call: TRBV11-2

cdr3_aa: CASSQPGIGTSGYNEQFF
cdr3_nt: TGCGCCAGCAGCCAGCCCGGGATCGGGACTAGCGGTTACAATGAGCAGTTCTTC
j_call: TRBJ2-1
d_call: TRBD2
clone_size: .
cdr3_length: 18
v_call: TRBV4-3

cdr3_aa: CASGFGPGEETQYF
cdr3_nt: TGTGCTAGTGGTTTTGGTCCAGGGGAGGAGACCCAGTACTTC
j_call: TRBJ2-5
d_call: .
clone_size: .
cdr3_length: 14
v_call: TRBV12-5

cdr3_aa: CASSRYTSGDHEQYF
cdr3_nt: TGCGCCAGCAGCCGATACACTAGCGGGGACCACGAGCAGTACTTC
j_call: TRBJ2-7
d_call: TRBD2
clone_size: .
cdr3_length: 15
v_call: TRBV4-1

cdr3_aa: CASSQDRDSPLHF
cdr3_nt: TGTGCCAGCAGCCAGGACAGGGATTCACCCCTCCACTTT
j_call: TRBJ1-6
d_call: TRBD1
clone_size: .
cdr3_length: 13
v_call: TRBV6-2/TRBV6-3

cdr3_aa: CASSRAGGSYNEQFF
cdr3_nt: TGTGCCAGCAGCCGAGCGGGAGGCTCCTACAATGAGCAGTTCTTC
j_call: TRBJ2-1
d_call: TRBD2
clone_size: .
cdr3_length: 15
v_call: TRBV2

cdr3_aa: CASSPPIGFVGHQQETQYF
cdr3_nt: TGTGCCAGCAGTCCCCCAATAGGGTTTGTTGGTCACCAACAAGAGACCCAGTACTTC
j_call: TRBJ2-5
d_call: .
clone_size: .
cdr3_length: 19
v_call: TRBV6-6

cdr3_aa: CASRDEGQGTTGELFF
cdr3_nt: TGTGCCAGCAGGGATGAAGGCCAGGGGACCACCGGGGAGCTGTTTTTT
j_call: TRBJ2-2
d_call: .
clone_size: once
cdr3_length: 16
v_call: TRBV7-9

cdr3_aa: CASSFSGRDRYNEQFF
cdr3_nt: TGTGCCAGCAGCTTTTCAGGGCGGGATAGATACAATGAGCAGTTCTTC
j_call: TRBJ2-1
d_call: .
clone_size: .
cdr3_length: 16
v_call: TRBV11-2